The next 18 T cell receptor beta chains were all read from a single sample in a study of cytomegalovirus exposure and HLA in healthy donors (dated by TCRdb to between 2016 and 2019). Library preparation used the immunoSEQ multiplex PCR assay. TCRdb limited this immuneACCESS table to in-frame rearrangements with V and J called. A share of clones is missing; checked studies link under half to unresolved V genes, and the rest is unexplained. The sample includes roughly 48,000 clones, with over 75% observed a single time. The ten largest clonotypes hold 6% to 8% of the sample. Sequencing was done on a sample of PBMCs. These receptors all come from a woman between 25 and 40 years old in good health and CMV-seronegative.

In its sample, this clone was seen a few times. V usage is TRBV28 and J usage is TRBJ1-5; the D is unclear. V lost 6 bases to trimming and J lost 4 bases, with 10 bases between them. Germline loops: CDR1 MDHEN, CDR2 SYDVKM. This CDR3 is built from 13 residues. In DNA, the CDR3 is TGTGCCAGCAGGCTAGCACCTAATCAGCCCCAGCATTTT. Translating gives CASRLAPNQPQHF.

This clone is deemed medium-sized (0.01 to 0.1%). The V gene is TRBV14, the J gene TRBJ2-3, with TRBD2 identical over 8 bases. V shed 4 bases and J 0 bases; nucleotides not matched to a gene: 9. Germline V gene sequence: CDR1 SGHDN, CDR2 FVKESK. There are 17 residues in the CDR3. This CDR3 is CASSPSGGVSSTDTQYF. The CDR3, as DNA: TGTGCCAGCAGCCCCTCGGGGGGGGTATCTAGCACAGATACGCAGTATTTT.

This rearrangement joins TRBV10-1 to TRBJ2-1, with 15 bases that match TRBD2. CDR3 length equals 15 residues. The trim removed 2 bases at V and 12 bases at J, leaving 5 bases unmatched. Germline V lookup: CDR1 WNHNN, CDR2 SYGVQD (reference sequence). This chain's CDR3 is CASSEGTSGRPGQFF. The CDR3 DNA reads TGCGCCAGCAGTGAGGGGACTAGCGGGAGGCCAGGGCAGTTCTTC.

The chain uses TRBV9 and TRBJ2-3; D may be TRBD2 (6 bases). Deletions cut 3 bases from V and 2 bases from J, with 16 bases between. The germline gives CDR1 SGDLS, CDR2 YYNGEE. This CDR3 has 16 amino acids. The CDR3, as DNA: TGTGCCAGCAGCGCCCTAGAGGGACTCGTCACAGATACGCAGTATTTT. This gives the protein CASSALEGLVTDTQYF.

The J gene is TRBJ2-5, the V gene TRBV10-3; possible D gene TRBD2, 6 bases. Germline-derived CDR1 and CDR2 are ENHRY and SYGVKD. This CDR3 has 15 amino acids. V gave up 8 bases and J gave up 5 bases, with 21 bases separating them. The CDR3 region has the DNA TGTGCCATCGGTACCGGGACTTCCAGTCGTGAGACCCAGTACTTC. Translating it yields CAIGTGTSSRETQYF.

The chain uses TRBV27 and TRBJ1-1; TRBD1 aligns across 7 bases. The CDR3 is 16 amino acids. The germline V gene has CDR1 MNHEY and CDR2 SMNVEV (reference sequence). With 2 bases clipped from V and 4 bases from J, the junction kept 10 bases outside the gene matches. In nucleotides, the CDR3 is TGTGCCAGCAGTTTAAAAGGGGGCCTTCCAGGCACTGAAGCTTTCTTT. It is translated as CASSLKGGLPGTEAFF.

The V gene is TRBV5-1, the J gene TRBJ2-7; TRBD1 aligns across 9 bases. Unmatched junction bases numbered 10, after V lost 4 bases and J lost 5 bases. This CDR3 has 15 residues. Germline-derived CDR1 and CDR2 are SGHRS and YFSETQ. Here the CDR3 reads CASSPRMGTGNEQYF. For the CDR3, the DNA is TGCGCCAGCAGCCCACGTATGGGGACAGGGAACGAGCAGTACTTC.

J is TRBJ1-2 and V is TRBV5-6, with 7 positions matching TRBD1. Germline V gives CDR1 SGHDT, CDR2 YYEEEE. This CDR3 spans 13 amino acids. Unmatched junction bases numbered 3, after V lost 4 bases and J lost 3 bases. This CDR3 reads CASSPDRDYGYTF. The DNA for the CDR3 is TGTGCCAGCAGCCCCGACAGGGACTATGGCTACACCTTC. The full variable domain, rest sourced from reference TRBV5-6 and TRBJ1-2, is DAGVTQSPTHLIKTRGQQVTLRCSPKSGHDTVSWYQQALGQGPQFIFQYYEEEERQRGNFPDRFSGHQFPNYSSELNVNALLLGDSALYLCASSPDRDYGYTFGSGTRLTVV.

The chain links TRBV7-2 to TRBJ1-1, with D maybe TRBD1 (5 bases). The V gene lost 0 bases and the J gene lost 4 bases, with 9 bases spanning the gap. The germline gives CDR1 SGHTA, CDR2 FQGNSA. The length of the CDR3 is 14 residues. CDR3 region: CASSLAAGTTEAFF. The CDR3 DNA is TGTGCCAGCAGCTTAGCCGCGGGGACCACTGAAGCTTTCTTT.

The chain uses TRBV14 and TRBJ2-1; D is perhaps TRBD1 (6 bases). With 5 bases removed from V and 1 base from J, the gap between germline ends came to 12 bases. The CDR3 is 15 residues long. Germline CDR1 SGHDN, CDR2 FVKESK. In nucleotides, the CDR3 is TGTGCCAGCAGCAGGACACAGGGTTCCTACAATGAGCAGTTCTTC. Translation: CASSRTQGSYNEQFF. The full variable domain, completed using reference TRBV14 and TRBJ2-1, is EAGVTQFPSHSVIEKGQTVTLRCDPISGHDNLYWYRRVMGKEIKFLLHFVKESKQDESGMPNNRFLAERTGGTYSTLKVQPAELEDSGVYFCASSRTQGSYNEQFFGPGTRLTVL.

The CDR3 sequence is CASSFPGGLEQYF. The CDR3 nucleotides read TGTGCCAGCAGCTTCCCCGGAGGTCTCGAGCAGTACTTC. This chain connects TRBV7-2 to TRBJ2-7; a possible D gene is TRBD2 (5 bases). CDR1 SGHTA and CDR2 FQGNSA come from the germline V gene. The germline V and J ends were trimmed by 3 bases and 6 bases, with 12 bases remaining between them. CDR3 length: 13 residues.

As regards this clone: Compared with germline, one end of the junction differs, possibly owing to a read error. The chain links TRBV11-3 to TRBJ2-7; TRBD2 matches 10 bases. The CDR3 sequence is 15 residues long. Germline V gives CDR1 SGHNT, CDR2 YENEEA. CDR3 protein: CASSLGASGSYEQYF. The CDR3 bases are TGCGCCAGCAGCTTAGGGGCTAGCGGGAGCTACGAGCAGTACTTC.

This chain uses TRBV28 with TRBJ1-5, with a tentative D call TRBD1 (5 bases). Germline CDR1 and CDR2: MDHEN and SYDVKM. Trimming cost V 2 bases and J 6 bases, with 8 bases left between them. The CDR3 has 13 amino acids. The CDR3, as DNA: TGTGCCAGCAGTTTAGGAGGGGTTCAGCCCCAGCATTTT. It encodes CASSLGGVQPQHF.

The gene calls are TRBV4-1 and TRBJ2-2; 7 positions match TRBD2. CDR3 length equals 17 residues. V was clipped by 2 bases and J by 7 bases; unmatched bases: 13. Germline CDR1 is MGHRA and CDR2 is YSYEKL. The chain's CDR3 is CASSQLQAGLSVGELFF. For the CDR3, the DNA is TGCGCCAGCAGCCAACTTCAAGCGGGACTTAGTGTCGGGGAGCTGTTTTTT.

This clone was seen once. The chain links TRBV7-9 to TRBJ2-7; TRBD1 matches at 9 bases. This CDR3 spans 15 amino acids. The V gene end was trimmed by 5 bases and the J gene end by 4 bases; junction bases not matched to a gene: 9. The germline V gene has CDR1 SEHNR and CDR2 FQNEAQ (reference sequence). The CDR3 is CASSATDRGTYEQYF. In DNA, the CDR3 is TGTGCCAGCAGCGCCACGGACAGGGGTACTTACGAGCAGTACTTC. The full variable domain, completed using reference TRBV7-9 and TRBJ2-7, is DTGVSQNPRHKITKRGQNVTFRCDPISEHNRLYWYRQTLGQGPEFLTYFQNEAQLEKSRLLSDRFSAERPKGSFSTLEIQRTEQGDSAMYLCASSATDRGTYEQYFGPGTRLTVT.

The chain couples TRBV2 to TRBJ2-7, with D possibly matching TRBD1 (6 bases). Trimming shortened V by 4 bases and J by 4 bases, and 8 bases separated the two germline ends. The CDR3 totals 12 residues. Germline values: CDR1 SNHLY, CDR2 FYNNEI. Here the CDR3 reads CASSGGLYEQYF. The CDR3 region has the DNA TGTGCCAGCAGTGGGGGGCTGTACGAGCAGTACTTC.

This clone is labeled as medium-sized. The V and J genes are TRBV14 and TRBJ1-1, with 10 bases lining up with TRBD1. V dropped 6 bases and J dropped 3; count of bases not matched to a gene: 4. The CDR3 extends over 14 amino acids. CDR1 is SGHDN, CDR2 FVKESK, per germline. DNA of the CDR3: TGTGCCAGCAGGCTTGGGACAGGGGACACTGAAGCTTTCTTT. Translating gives CASRLGTGDTEAFF.

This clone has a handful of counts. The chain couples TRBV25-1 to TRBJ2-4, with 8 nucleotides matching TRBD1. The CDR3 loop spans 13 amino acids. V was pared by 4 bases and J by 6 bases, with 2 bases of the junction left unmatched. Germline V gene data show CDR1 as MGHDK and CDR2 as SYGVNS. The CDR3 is CASSATGVNIQYF. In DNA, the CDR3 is TGTGCCAGCAGTGCGACAGGGGTAAACATTCAGTACTTC.